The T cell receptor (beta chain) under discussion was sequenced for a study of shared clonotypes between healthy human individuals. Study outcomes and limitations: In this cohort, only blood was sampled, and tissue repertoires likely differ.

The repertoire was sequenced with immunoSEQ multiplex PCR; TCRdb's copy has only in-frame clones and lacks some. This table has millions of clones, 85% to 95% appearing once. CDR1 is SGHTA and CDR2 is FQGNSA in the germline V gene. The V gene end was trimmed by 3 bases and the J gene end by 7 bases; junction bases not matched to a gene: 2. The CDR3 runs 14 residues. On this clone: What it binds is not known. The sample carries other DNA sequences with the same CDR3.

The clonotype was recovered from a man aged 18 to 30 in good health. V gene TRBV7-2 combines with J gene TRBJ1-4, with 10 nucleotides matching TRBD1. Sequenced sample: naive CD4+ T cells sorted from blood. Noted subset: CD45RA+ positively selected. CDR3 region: CASSFGQGGEKLFF. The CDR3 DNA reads TGTGCCAGCAGCTTTGGACAGGGGGGTGAAAAACTGTTTTTT.